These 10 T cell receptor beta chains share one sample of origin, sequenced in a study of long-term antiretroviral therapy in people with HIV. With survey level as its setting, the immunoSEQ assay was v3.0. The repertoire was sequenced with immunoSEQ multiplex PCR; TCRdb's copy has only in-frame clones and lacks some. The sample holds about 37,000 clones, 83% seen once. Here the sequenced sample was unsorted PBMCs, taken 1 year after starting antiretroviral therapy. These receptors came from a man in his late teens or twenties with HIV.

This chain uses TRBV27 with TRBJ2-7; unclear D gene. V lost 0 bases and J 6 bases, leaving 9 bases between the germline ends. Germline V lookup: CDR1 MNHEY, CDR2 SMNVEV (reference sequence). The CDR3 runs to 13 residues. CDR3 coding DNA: TGTGCCAGCAGTTTATCAACTTCGGGCGAGCAGTACTTC. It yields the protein CASSLSTSGEQYF.

Here the CDR3 DNA reads TGCGCCAGCAGTGTGGGGCAGACCTATGGCTACACCTTC. As protein: CASSVGQTYGYTF. The rearrangement joins TRBV10-2 to TRBJ1-2, with a possible D match to TRBD1 (5 bases). V lost 4 bases and J 4 bases, leaving 10 bases between the germline ends. Looked up from germline, CDR1 is WSHSY and CDR2 is SAAADI. The CDR3 is 13 amino acids.

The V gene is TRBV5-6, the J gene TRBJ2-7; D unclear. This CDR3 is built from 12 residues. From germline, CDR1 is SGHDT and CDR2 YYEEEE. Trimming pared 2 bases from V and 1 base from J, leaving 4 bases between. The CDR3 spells CASSFGSYEQYF. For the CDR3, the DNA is TGTGCCAGCAGCTTCGGGTCCTACGAGCAGTACTTC.

CDR3: CASSQGRSNEQFF. CDR3 DNA sequence: TGCGCCAGCAGCCAAGGTAGATCCAATGAGCAGTTCTTC. The chain carries TRBV4-1 and TRBJ2-1; the D is unclear. This CDR3 comprises 13 residues. V lost 1 base, J lost 6 bases, and 7 bases lay in between. Germline V gene lookup returns CDR1 MGHRA and CDR2 YSYEKL.

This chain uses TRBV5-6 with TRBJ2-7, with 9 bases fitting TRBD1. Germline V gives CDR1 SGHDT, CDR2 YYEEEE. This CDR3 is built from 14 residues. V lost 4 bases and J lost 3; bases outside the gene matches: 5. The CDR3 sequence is CASSPGTGSYEQYF. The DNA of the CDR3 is TGTGCCAGCAGCCCCGGGACAGGGAGCTACGAGCAGTACTTC.

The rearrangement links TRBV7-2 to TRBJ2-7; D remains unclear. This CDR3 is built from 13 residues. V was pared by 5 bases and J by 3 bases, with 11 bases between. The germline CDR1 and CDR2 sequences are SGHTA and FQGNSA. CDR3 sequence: CASSAPTDYEQYF. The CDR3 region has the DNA TGTGCCAGCAGCGCCCCTACAGACTACGAGCAGTACTTC.

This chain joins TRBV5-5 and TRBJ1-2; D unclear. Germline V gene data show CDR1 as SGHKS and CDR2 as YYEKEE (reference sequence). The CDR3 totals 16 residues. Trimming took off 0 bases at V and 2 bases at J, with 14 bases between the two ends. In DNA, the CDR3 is TGTGCCAGCAGCTTGGCGTGGGATCTAAGGAACTATGGCTACACCTTC. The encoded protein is CASSLAWDLRNYGYTF.

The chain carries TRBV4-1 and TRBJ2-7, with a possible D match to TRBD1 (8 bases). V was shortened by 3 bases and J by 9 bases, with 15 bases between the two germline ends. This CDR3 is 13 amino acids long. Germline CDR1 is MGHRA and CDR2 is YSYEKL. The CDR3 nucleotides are TGCGCCAGCAGCCAGCTGACAGGGGAGGGGCAGTACTTC. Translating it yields CASSQLTGEGQYF.

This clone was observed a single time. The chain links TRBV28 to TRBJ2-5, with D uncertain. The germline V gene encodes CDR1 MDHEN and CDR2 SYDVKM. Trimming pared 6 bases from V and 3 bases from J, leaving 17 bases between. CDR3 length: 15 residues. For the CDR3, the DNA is TGTGCCAGCAGACAATCATCGTCTCCCAAAGAGACCCAGTACTTC. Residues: CASRQSSSPKETQYF.

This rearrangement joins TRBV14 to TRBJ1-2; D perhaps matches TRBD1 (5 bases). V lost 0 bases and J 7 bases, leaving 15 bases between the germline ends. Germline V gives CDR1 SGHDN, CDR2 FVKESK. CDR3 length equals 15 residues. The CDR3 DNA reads TGTGCCAGCAGCCAAGATGACGGGGGGTGGGGTGGCTACACCTTC. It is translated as CASSQDDGGWGGYTF. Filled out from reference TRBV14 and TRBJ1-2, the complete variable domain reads EAGVTQFPSHSVIEKGQTVTLRCDPISGHDNLYWYRRVMGKEIKFLLHFVKESKQDESGMPNNRFLAERTGGTYSTLKVQPAELEDSGVYFCASSQDDGGWGGYTFGSGTRLTVV.